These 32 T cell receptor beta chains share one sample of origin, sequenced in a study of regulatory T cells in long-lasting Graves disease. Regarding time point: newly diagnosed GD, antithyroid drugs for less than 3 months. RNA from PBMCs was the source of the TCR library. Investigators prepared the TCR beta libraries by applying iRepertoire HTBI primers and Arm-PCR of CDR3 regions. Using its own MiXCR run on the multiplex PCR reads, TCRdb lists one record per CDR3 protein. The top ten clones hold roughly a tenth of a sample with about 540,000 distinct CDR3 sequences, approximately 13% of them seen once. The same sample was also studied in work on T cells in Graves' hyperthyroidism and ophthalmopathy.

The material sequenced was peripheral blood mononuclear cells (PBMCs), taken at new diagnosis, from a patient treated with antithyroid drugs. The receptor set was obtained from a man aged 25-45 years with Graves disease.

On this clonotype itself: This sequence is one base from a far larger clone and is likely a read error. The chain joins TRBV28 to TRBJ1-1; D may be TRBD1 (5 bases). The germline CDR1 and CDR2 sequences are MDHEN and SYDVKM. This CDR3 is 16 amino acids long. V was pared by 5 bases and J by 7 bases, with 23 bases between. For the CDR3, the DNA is TGTGCCAGCAGTGCCTCGATAGGCGGGGACGAGGATGAAGCTTTCTTT. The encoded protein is CASSASIGGDEDEAFF.

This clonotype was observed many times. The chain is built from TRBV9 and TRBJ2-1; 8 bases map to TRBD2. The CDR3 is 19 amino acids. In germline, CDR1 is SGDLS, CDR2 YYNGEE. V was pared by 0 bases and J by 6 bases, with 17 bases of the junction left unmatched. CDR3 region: CASSVGSGKTPYYGNEQFF. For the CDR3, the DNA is TGTGCCAGCAGCGTAGGTAGCGGGAAGACACCTTACTACGGCAATGAGCAGTTCTTC. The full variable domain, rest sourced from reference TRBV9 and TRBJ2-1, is DSGVTQTPKHLITATGQRVTLRCSPRSGDLSVYWYQQSLDQGLQFLIQYYNGEERAKGNILERFSAQQFPDLHSELNLSSLELGDSALYFCASSVGSGKTPYYGNEQFFGPGTRLTVL.

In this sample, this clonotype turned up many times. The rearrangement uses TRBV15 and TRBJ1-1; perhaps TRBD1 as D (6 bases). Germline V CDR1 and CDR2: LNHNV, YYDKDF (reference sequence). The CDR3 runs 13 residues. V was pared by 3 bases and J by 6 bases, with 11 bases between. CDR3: CATSSFGTSEAFF. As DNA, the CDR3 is TGTGCCACCAGCAGTTTTGGGACATCTGAAGCTTTCTTT.

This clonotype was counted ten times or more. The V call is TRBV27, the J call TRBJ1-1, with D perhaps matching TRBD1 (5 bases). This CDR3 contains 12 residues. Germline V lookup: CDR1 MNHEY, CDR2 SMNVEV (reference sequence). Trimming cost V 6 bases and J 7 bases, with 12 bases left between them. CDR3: CASRGVGGEAFF. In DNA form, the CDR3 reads TGTGCCAGCAGGGGCGTTGGGGGTGAAGCTTTCTTT.

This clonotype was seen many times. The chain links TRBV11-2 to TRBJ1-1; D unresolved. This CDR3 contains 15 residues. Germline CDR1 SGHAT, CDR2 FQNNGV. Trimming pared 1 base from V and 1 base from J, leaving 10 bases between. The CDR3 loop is CASSLVGQENTEAFF. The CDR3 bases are TGTGCCAGCAGCTTAGTAGGGCAGGAGAACACTGAAGCTTTCTTT.

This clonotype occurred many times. The CDR3 region has the DNA TGCGCCAGCAGCTTGGACAGGGATCGTGAAAAACTGTTTTTT. Translation: CASSLDRDREKLFF. The chain joins TRBV5-1 to TRBJ1-4, with D possibly TRBD1 on 6 matching bases. V dropped 0 bases and J dropped 7 bases, with 10 bases sitting between them. This CDR3 has 14 amino acids. CDR1 is SGHRS, CDR2 YFSETQ, per germline.

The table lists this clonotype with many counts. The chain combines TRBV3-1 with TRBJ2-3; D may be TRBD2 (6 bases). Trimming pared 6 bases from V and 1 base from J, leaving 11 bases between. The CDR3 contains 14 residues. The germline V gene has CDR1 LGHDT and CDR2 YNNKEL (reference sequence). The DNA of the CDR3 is TGTGCCAGCAGTCAGGTAGCGGGCACAGATACGCAGTATTTT. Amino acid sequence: CASSQVAGTDTQYF.

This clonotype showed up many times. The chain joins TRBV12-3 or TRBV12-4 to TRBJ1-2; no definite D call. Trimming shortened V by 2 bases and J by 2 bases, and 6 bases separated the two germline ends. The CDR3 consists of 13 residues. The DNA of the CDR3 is TGTGCCAGCAGTTTAAGTCAGAACTATGGCTACACCTTC. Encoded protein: CASSLSQNYGYTF.

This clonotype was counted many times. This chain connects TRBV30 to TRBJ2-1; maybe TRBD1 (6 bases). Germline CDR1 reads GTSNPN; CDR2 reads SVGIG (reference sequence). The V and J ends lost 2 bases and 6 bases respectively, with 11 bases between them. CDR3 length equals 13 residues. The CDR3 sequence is CAWSQGRINEQFF. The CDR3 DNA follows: TGTGCCTGGAGTCAGGGGCGCATCAATGAGCAGTTCTTC.

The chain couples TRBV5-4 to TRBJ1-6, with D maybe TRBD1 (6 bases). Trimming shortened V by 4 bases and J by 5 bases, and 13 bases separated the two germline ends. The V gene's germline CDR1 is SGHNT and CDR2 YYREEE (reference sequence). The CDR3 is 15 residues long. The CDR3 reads CASSGMQGNNSPLHF. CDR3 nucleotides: TGTGCCAGCAGCGGAATGCAGGGGAATAATTCACCCCTCCACTTT. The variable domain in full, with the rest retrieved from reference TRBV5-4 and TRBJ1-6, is ETGVTQSPTHLIKTRGQQVTLRCSSQSGHNTVSWYQQALGQGPQFIFQYYREEENGRGNFPPRFSGLQFPNYSSELNVNALELDDSALYLCASSGMQGNNSPLHFGNGTRLTVT.

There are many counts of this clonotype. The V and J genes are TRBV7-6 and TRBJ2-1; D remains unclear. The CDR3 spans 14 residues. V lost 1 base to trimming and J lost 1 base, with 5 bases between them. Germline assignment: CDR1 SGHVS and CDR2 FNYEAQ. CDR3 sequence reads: CASSLVGSYNEQFF. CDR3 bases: TGTGCCAGCAGCTTAGTGGGGTCCTACAATGAGCAGTTCTTC.

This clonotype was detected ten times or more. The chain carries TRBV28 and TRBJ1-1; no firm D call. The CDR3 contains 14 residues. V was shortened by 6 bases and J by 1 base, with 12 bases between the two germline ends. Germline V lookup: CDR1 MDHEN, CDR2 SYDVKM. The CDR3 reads CASRSQRPNTEAFF. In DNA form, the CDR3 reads TGTGCCAGCAGATCGCAGAGGCCGAACACTGAAGCTTTCTTT.

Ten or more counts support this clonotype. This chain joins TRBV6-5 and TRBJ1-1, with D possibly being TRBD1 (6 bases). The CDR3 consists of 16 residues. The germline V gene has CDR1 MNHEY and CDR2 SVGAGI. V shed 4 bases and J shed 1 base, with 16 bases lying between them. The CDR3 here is CASSSKAGQKNTEAFF. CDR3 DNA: TGTGCCAGCAGTTCTAAGGCCGGACAGAAGAACACTGAAGCTTTCTTT.

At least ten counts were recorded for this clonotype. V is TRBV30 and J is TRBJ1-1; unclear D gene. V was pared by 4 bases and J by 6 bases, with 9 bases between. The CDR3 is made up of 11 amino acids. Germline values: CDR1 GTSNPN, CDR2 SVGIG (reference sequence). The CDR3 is CAWKRLSEAFF. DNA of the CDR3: TGTGCCTGGAAAAGACTTTCTGAAGCTTTCTTT.

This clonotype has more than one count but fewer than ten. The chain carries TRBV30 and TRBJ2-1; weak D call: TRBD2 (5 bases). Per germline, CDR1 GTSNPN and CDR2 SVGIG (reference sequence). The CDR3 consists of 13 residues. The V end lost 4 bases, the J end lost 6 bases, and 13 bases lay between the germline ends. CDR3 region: CAWKERLFNEQFF. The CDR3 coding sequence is TGTGCCTGGAAAGAGCGGTTGTTCAATGAGCAGTTCTTC.

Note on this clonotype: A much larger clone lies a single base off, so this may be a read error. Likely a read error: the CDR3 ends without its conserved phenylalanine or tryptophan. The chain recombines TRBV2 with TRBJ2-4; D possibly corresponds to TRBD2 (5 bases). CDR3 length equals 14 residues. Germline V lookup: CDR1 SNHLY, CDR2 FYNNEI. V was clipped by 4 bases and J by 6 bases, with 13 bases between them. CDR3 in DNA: TGTGCCAGCAGTGCTGAGGGCCCGGGAAACATTCAGTACTCC. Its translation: CASSAEGPGNIQYS.

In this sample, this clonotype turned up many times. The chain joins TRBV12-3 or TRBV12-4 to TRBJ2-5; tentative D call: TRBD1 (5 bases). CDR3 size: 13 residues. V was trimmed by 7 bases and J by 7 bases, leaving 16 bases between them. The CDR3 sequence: CASTRPPGLTQYF. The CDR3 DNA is TGTGCCAGCACCAGACCGCCAGGGCTGACCCAGTACTTC.

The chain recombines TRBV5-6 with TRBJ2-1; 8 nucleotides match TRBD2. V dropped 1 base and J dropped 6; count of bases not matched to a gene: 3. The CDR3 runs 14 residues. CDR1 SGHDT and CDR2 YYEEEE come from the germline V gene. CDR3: CASSLSGGTNEQFF. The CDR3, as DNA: TGTGCCAGCAGCTTGTCGGGGGGGACCAATGAGCAGTTCTTC.

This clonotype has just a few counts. CDR3 sequence: CAWSSGQGAHEQYF. In DNA form, the CDR3 reads TGTGCCTGGAGTTCTGGACAGGGGGCCCACGAGCAGTACTTC. This sequence joins TRBV30 and TRBJ2-7; 11 bases align to TRBD1. Trimming took 2 bases from V and 5 from J; bases not matched to a gene: 5. The CDR3 runs to 14 residues. CDR1 GTSNPN and CDR2 SVGIG come from the germline V gene (reference sequence).

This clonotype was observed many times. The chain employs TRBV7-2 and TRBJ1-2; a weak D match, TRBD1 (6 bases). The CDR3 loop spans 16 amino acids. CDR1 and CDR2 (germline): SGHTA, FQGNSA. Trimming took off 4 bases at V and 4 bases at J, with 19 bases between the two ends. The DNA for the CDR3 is TGTGCCAGCAGCTCCGGGGGGGGCCCTGCCCGCTATGGCTACACCTTC. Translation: CASSSGGGPARYGYTF.

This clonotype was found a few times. The CDR3 coding sequence is TGTGCCAGCTCACCAGGTTTAGACTATGGCTACACCTTC. This translates into CASSPGLDYGYTF. The rearrangement joins TRBV18 to TRBJ1-2; D gene uncertain. Deletions cut 2 bases from V and 3 bases from J, with 7 bases between. Germline CDR1 and CDR2: KGHSH and LQKENI. The CDR3 has 13 amino acids. Using reference TRBV18 and TRBJ1-2 for the parts outside the CDR3, the full variable domain is NAGVMQNPRHLVRRRGQEARLRCSPMKGHSHVYWYRQLPEEGLKFMVYLQKENIIDESGMPKERFSAEFPKEGPSILRIQQVVRGDSAAYFCASSPGLDYGYTFGSGTRLTVV.

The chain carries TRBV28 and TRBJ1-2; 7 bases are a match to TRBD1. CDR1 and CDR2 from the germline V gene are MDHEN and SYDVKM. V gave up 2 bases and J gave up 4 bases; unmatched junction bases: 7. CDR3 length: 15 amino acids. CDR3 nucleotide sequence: TGTGCCAGCAGTTTAAATCAGGGGGTGGGCTATGGCTACACCTTC. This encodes CASSLNQGVGYGYTF.

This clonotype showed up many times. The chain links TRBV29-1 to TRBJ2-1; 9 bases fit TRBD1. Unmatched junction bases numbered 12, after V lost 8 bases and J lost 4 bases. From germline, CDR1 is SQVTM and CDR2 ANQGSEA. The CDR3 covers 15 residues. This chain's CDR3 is CSPKRWDREYNEQFF. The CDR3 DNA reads TGCAGCCCGAAGCGCTGGGACAGGGAATACAATGAGCAGTTCTTC.

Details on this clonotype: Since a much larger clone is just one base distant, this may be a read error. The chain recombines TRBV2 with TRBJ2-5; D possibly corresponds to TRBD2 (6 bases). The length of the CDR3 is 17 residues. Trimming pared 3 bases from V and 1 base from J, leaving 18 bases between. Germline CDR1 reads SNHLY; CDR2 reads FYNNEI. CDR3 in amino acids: CASSETNGSYPQETQYF. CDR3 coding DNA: TGTGCCAGCAGTGAGACTAACGGGAGCTACCCCCAAGAGACCCAGTACTTC.

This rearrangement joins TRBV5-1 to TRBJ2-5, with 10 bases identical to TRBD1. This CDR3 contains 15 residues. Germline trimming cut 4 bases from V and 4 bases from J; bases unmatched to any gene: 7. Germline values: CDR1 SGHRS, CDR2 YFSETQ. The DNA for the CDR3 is TGCGCCAGCAGCGGAGGGACAGGGGCCCGAGAGACCCAGTACTTC. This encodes CASSGGTGARETQYF.

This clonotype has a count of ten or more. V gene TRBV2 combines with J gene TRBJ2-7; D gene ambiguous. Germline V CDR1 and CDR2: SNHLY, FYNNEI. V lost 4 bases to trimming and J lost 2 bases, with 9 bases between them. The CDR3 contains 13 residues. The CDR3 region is CASSVAVTYEQYF. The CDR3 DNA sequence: TGTGCCAGCAGTGTGGCGGTTACCTACGAGCAGTACTTC.

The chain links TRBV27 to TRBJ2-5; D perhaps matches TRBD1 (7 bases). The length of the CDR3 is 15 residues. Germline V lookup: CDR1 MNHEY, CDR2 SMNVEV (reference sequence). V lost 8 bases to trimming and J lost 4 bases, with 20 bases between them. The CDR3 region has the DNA TGTGCCAGCTCCGCGGCAGGGGGGAACTTAGAGACCCAGTACTTC. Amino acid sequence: CASSAAGGNLETQYF.

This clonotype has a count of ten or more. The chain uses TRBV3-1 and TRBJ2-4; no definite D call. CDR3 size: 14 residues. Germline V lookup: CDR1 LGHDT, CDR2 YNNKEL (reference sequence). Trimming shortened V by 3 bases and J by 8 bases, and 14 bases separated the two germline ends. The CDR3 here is CASSHFSDADIQYF. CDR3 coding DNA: TGTGCCAGCAGCCACTTTTCGGACGCCGACATTCAGTACTTC.

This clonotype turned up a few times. As DNA, the CDR3 is TGCAGTACTACCGTACTAGCGGGGAGCACAGATACGCAGTATTTT. This sequence encodes CSTTVLAGSTDTQYF. The chain employs TRBV20-1 and TRBJ2-3; TRBD2 aligns across 10 bases. J lost 0 bases, V lost 8 bases, and 8 bases had no gene match. The CDR3 sequence is 15 residues long. The germline V gene encodes CDR1 DFQATT and CDR2 SNEGSKA (reference sequence).

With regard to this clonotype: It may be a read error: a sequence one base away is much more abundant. The DNA for the CDR3 is TGTGCCAGCAGCCCGGGGGCGAGCCCCTACGAGCAGTACTTC. Its protein is CASSPGASPYEQYF. The chain joins TRBV9 to TRBJ2-7; perhaps D is TRBD1 or TRBD2 (6 bases each). Germline CDR1 is SGDLS and CDR2 is YYNGEE. This CDR3 contains 14 residues. V was trimmed by 4 bases and J by 2 bases, leaving 13 bases between them.

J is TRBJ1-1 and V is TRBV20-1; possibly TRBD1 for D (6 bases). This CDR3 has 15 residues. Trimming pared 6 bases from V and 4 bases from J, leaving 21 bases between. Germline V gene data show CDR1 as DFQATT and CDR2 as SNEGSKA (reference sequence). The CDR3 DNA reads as TGCAGTGCGGGCAAGACCAGCGGAGGGGGCACTGAAGCTTTCTTT. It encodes CSAGKTSGGGTEAFF.

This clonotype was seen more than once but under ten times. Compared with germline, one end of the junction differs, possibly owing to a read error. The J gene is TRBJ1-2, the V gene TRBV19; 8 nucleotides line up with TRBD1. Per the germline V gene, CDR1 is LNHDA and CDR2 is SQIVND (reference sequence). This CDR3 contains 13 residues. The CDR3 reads CASRGQDNDGYTF. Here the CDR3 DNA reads TGTGCCAGTCGGGGACAGGATAACGATGGCTACACCTTC.